This T cell receptor beta chain was profiled in a study of T cells in Graves' hyperthyroidism and ophthalmopathy. Study-wide points: The model forecast ophthalmopathy, anticipating it by a median 6.5 months before onset.

Amplification of TCR beta CDR3 regions was performed using RNA transcripts as template. The TCR CDR3 first-round RT-PCR relied on the HTBI primer set. TCRdb reanalysed the multiplex PCR reads using MiXCR and keeps one entry per CDR3 protein. The sample includes more than 300,000 distinct CDR3 sequences, about 15% seen only once; the top ten take approximately 10%. Trimming cost V 1 base and J 0 bases; bases outside gene matches: 4. The CDR3 is 16 amino acids. From germline, CDR1 is DFQATT and CDR2 SNEGSKA (reference sequence). Cells are PBMCs isolated from roughly 10 ml of fresh blood. This clonotype was counted at least ten times. What it binds is unknown.

The TCR originated in a woman in her sixties or seventies with Graves' hyperthyroidism. Sequences were obtained from blood. The J gene is TRBJ2-3, the V gene TRBV20-1; TRBD2 matches 10 bases. CDR3 in amino acids: CSARGLLAGSTDTQYF. The CDR3 DNA is TGCAGTGCTAGAGGCTTACTAGCGGGGAGCACAGATACGCAGTATTTT.